Each of the 28 T cell receptor beta chains below was sequenced from the same sample in a study of T cells in localized non-small cell lung cancer. Sequenced by immunoSEQ multiplex PCR; TCRdb stores in-frame clones only, minus some. The sample has 20,000 to 30,000 clones, 70% to 90% seen once. The source was peripheral blood, collected before any cancer treatment. These TCRs come from a woman aged 35-75 years with stage I lung adenocarcinoma.

This clone is a singleton in its sample. The chain employs TRBV9 and TRBJ2-2, with unresolved D. The germline gives CDR1 SGDLS, CDR2 YYNGEE. The CDR3 has 15 residues. V was trimmed by 0 bases and J by 4 bases, leaving 10 bases between them. The DNA for the CDR3 is TGTGCCAGCAGCGTAGGAACGGTAACCACCGGGGAGCTGTTTTTT. Protein product: CASSVGTVTTGELFF. The full variable domain, with the rest looked up from reference TRBV9 and TRBJ2-2, is DSGVTQTPKHLITATGQRVTLRCSPRSGDLSVYWYQQSLDQGLQFLIQYYNGEERAKGNILERFSAQQFPDLHSELNLSSLELGDSALYFCASSVGTVTTGELFFGEGSRLTVL.

This clone is medium-sized (0.01 to 0.1%). Other nucleotide sequences in the sample specify the same CDR3. The chain carries TRBV19 and TRBJ2-1; 7 bases match TRBD1. CDR1 and CDR2 (germline): LNHDA, SQIVND (reference sequence). This CDR3 is 16 amino acids long. Trimming removed 0 bases from V and 2 bases from J; junction bases left unmatched: 4. CDR3 region: CASSIDLQGAYNEQFF. CDR3 bases: TGTGCCAGTAGTATAGATCTGCAGGGGGCCTACAATGAGCAGTTCTTC.

This chain connects TRBV28 to TRBJ1-1; D is ambiguous. The CDR3 runs to 13 residues. V was pared by 11 bases and J by 0 bases, with 13 bases between. Germline-derived CDR1 and CDR2 are MDHEN and SYDVKM. Here the CDR3 DNA reads TGTGCCTCGGTTAATTTCGTGAACACTGAAGCTTTCTTT. This gives the protein CASVNFVNTEAFF. The full variable domain, with the rest looked up from reference TRBV28 and TRBJ1-1, is DVKVTQSSRYLVKRTGEKVFLECVQDMDHENMFWYRQDPGLGLRLIYFSYDVKMKEKGDIPEGYSVSREKKERFSLILESASTNQTSMYLCASVNFVNTEAFFGQGTRLTVV.

DNA of the CDR3: TGTGCCAGCAGTGTTGGATACGGCCTGCTAACCCCGGGGGACAGCTATGGCTACACCTTC. It yields the protein CASSVGYGLLTPGDSYGYTF. This chain uses TRBV2 with TRBJ1-2, with 7 bases identical to TRBD1. The CDR3 covers 20 residues. Looked up from germline, CDR1 is SNHLY and CDR2 is FYNNEI. The J segment lost 4 bases and the V segment lost 4 bases, leaving 24 bases of the junction unmatched.

The chain carries TRBV11-3 and TRBJ1-1, with TRBD1 identical over 7 bases. The CDR3 has 14 residues. Per germline, CDR1 SGHNT and CDR2 YENEEA. Trimming cost V 4 bases and J 0 bases; bases outside gene matches: 2. The CDR3 is CASSSTGVNTEAFF. DNA of the CDR3: TGTGCCAGCAGCTCAACAGGGGTGAACACTGAAGCTTTCTTT.

The chain couples TRBV6-5 to TRBJ1-1; D unclear. V lost 8 bases and J 1 base, leaving 17 bases between the germline ends. Germline V gene sequence: CDR1 MNHEY, CDR2 SVGAGI. This CDR3 is 15 amino acids long. CDR3 nucleotide sequence: TGTGCCAGCCAAAGCGGTGGCGGTGGGAACACTGAAGCTTTCTTT. Residues: CASQSGGGGNTEAFF.

Written as DNA, the CDR3 is TGTGCCAGCAGCTCCTACCGGGACAGGCCGGACGGCTACACCTTC. It is translated as CASSSYRDRPDGYTF. The rearrangement joins TRBV12-1 to TRBJ1-2; the D call TRBD1 from the table was never checked on the DNA. TRBV12-1 is designated a pseudogene. This CDR3 region has 15 residues.

The V and J genes are TRBV19 and TRBJ2-7, with a possible D match to TRBD2 (6 bases). The CDR3 length is 15 residues. The germline V gene encodes CDR1 LNHDA and CDR2 SQIVND (reference sequence). The V end was cut by 3 bases, the J end by 6 bases, with 18 bases between. The CDR3 region has the DNA TGTGCCAGTAGTATTAACACCCTCATGGGGGGCGAGCAGTACTTC. Translating gives CASSINTLMGGEQYF.

The chain is built from TRBV5-5 and TRBJ2-6; D is possibly TRBD2 (5 bases). V was cut by 4 bases and J by 0 bases, with 20 bases left in between. This CDR3 contains 19 residues. Germline CDR1 reads SGHKS; CDR2 reads YYEKEE (reference sequence). The CDR3 loop reads CASSPDSLRLSSGANVLTF. CDR3 coding DNA: TGTGCCAGCAGCCCGGACTCCTTGAGGCTGAGCTCTGGGGCCAACGTCCTGACTTTC.

V is TRBV6-4 and J is TRBJ2-3, with 7 nucleotides matching TRBD1. V gave up 0 bases and J gave up 0 bases; unmatched junction bases: 0. The CDR3 is 15 amino acids. The germline CDR1 and CDR2 sequences are MRHNA and SNTAGT. In DNA form, the CDR3 reads TGTGCCAGCAGTGACTCACAGGGGAGCACAGATACGCAGTATTTT. Translated: CASSDSQGSTDTQYF.

This clone was seen a single time. CDR3 residues: CAISAGEMNTEAFF. The CDR3 DNA follows: TGTGCCATCAGTGCGGGAGAAATGAACACTGAAGCTTTCTTT. The chain links TRBV10-3 to TRBJ1-1, with D unclear. CDR3 length: 14 amino acids. With 4 bases removed from V and 0 bases from J, the gap between germline ends came to 9 bases. Germline loops: CDR1 ENHRY, CDR2 SYGVKD.

V and J are TRBV7-2 and TRBJ2-7; D ambiguous. Trimming shortened V by 5 bases and J by 5 bases, and 10 bases separated the two germline ends. The germline CDR1 and CDR2 sequences are SGHTA and FQGNSA. The CDR3 length is 12 residues. This CDR3 is CASSPTFNEQYF. The CDR3 nucleotides are TGTGCCAGCAGCCCTACATTTAACGAGCAGTACTTC.

The chain joins TRBV5-8 to TRBJ1-1, with D possibly matching TRBD1 (5 bases). The ends were cut back, 5 bases at V and 0 bases at J, with 14 bases in the middle. The germline V gene encodes CDR1 SGHTS and CDR2 YDEGEE. The CDR3 runs 15 residues. The CDR3 DNA reads as TGTGCCAGCAGTAAGGCAGGGATATTGAACACTGAAGCTTTCTTT. Amino acids: CASSKAGILNTEAFF.

J is TRBJ2-6 and V is TRBV2; the D gene could be TRBD1 or TRBD2 (5 bases each). The CDR3 is made up of 14 amino acids. The germline V and J ends were trimmed by 7 bases and 4 bases, with 11 bases remaining between them. Germline V gives CDR1 SNHLY, CDR2 FYNNEI. As DNA, the CDR3 is TGTGCCAGCACTGGGGACGCGGGGGCCAACGTCCTGACTTTC. Translation: CASTGDAGANVLTF.

This clone was counted only a few times. V gene TRBV6-4 combines with J gene TRBJ2-1; 8 bases line up with TRBD1. The CDR3 sequence is 15 residues long. Trimming removed 6 bases from V and 8 bases from J; junction bases left unmatched: 12. Germline V gives CDR1 MRHNA, CDR2 SNTAGT. As DNA, the CDR3 is TGTGCCAGCAGCGAGACGACAGGGGCACCAGATGAGCAGTTCTTC. Amino acid sequence: CASSETTGAPDEQFF.

This chain joins TRBV6-5 and TRBJ2-2; D could derive from TRBD1 or TRBD2 (6 bases each). There are 15 residues in the CDR3. V lost 0 bases and J 6 bases, leaving 11 bases between the germline ends. Germline CDR1 MNHEY, CDR2 SVGAGI. This chain's CDR3 is CASSYSGGEAGELFF. The CDR3 nucleotides are TGTGCCAGCAGTTACTCGGGGGGCGAGGCCGGGGAGCTGTTTTTT.

This sequence joins TRBV7-2 and TRBJ1-2, with D tentatively TRBD1 (6 bases). The V gene lost 5 bases and the J gene lost 6 bases, with 22 bases spanning the gap. Germline CDR1 SGHTA, CDR2 FQGNSA. The CDR3 has 16 residues. This chain's CDR3 is CASSGSSTGPTDGYTF. The DNA of the CDR3 is TGTGCCAGCAGCGGTTCTTCGACAGGTCCAACTGATGGCTACACCTTC.

The chain combines TRBV6-5 with TRBJ1-4; 7 positions agree with TRBD1. J lost 5 bases, V lost 0 bases, and 3 bases had no gene match. Germline V CDR1 and CDR2: MNHEY, SVGAGI. This CDR3 contains 15 residues. CDR3 loop: CASSYSEQGNEKLFF. The CDR3, as DNA: TGTGCCAGCAGTTACTCAGAACAGGGGAATGAAAAACTGTTTTTT.

This clone was seen a single time. This chain links TRBV29-1 with TRBJ2-3, with D possibly being TRBD2 (7 bases). The CDR3 sequence is 14 residues long. V was cut by 7 bases and J by 2 bases, with 16 bases left in between. Germline CDR1 SQVTM, CDR2 ANQGSEA. The CDR3 nucleotides read TGCAGCGCCGCAAGGGGGGGGGACACAGATACGCAGTATTTT. It translates to CSAARGGDTDTQYF.

This chain links TRBV30 with TRBJ1-2; no definite D call. Germline V lookup: CDR1 GTSNPN, CDR2 SVGIG (reference sequence). The CDR3 is 13 amino acids. With 2 bases removed from V and 0 bases from J, the gap between germline ends came to 7 bases. The chain's CDR3 is CAWSLQSNYGYTF. The CDR3 bases are TGTGCCTGGAGTTTACAGTCTAACTATGGCTACACCTTC. The variable domain in full, completed from reference TRBV30 and TRBJ1-2, reads SQTIHQWPATLVQPVGSPLSLECTVEGTSNPNLYWYRQAAGRGLQLLFYSVGIGQISSEVPQNLSASRPQDRQFILSSKKLLLSDSGFYLCAWSLQSNYGYTFGSGTRLTVV.

The chain is built from TRBV28 and TRBJ1-1, with D unresolved. Germline V gives CDR1 MDHEN, CDR2 SYDVKM. The CDR3 spans 15 residues. V was pared by 1 base and J by 2 bases, with 11 bases between. Here the CDR3 DNA reads TGTGCCAGCAGTTTATCCTTCCGATACAACACTGAAGCTTTCTTT. Its protein product is CASSLSFRYNTEAFF.

V is TRBV6-1 and J is TRBJ2-1, with 9 bases aligning to TRBD2. This CDR3 comprises 16 residues. Trimming at V came to 4 bases and at J to 0 bases, leaving 4 bases not matched to a gene. Germline CDR1 reads MNHNS; CDR2 reads SASEGT. This CDR3 is CASSGRTSDSYNEQFF. The DNA for the CDR3 is TGTGCCAGCAGTGGAAGGACTAGCGACTCCTACAATGAGCAGTTCTTC.

The genes are TRBV27 and TRBJ2-1; D is perhaps TRBD1 (6 bases). The germline V gene has CDR1 MNHEY and CDR2 SMNVEV (reference sequence). CDR3 length equals 16 residues. V lost 3 bases and J lost 0, with 12 bases in between. CDR3 in amino acids: CASSFSQGSSYNEQFF. CDR3 DNA: TGTGCCAGCAGTTTCTCACAGGGCAGCTCCTACAATGAGCAGTTCTTC.

The chain links TRBV21-1 to TRBJ1-4. TRBV21-1 is listed as a pseudogene. The CDR3 is 14 residues long. The CDR3 DNA sequence: TGTGCCAGCAGCCTAAGTCCAGACGCTGAAAAACTGTTTTTT. It is translated as CASSLSPDAEKLFF.

The V gene is TRBV28, the J gene TRBJ1-2; D perhaps matches TRBD1 (5 bases). The CDR3 covers 16 residues. Germline-derived CDR1 and CDR2 are MDHEN and SYDVKM. V dropped 4 bases and J dropped 1 base, with 16 bases sitting between them. The CDR3 protein is CASSSITRDLNYGYTF. The CDR3 bases are TGTGCCAGCAGTTCCATAACCCGGGACCTTAACTATGGCTACACCTTC.

The rearrangement links TRBV18 to TRBJ2-5, with D unclear. The V end was cut by 3 bases, the J end by 2 bases, with 7 bases between. Germline loops: CDR1 KGHSH, CDR2 LQKENI. This CDR3 contains 13 residues. The CDR3 protein is CASSPSQQETQYF. The CDR3 DNA reads TGTGCCAGCTCACCCAGCCAACAAGAGACCCAGTACTTC.

This clone has a single count. This sequence joins TRBV28 and TRBJ1-3; 7 bases are shared with TRBD1. CDR3 length: 14 amino acids. CDR1 is MDHEN, CDR2 SYDVKM, per germline. The ends lost 3 bases at V and 6 bases at J; junction bases unmatched: 5. The CDR3 protein is CASSFSTGQNTIYF. The CDR3 DNA is TGTGCCAGCAGTTTCTCGACAGGGCAAAACACCATATATTTT.

This rearrangement joins TRBV2 to TRBJ1-4; D possibly corresponds to TRBD1 (5 bases). The germline CDR1 and CDR2 sequences are SNHLY and FYNNEI. Trimming took off 2 bases at V and 5 bases at J, with 12 bases between the two ends. The CDR3 spans 15 residues. The CDR3 DNA reads TGTGCCAGCAGTGAAAATGTCTCAGGGAATGAAAAACTGTTTTTT. This gives the protein CASSENVSGNEKLFF.